One sample yielded the 21 T cell receptor beta chains listed below, sequenced in a study of T cell responses to AZD1222 COVID-19 vaccine. Data came from immunoSEQ multiplex PCR; TCRdb stores just in-frame clones and leaves some out. Seen here are about 150,000 clones, roughly 90% observed once, and the top ten hold around 3.1%. Sequenced material: peripheral blood, taken 28 days after the second AZD1222 dose. Receptors were obtained from an adult who received the AZD1222 COVID-19 vaccine.

The chain couples TRBV19 to TRBJ1-4; weak D call: TRBD1 (6 bases). Trimming took 6 bases from V and 6 from J, leaving 11 bases between them. CDR1 is LNHDA and CDR2 is SQIVND in the germline V gene (reference sequence). CDR3 length: 13 amino acids. This chain's CDR3 is CASRRQDDEKLFF. As DNA, the CDR3 is TGTGCCAGTAGAAGACAGGACGATGAAAAACTGTTTTTT.

The rearrangement joins TRBV7-9 to TRBJ1-5; D not resolved. The CDR3 consists of 12 residues. The germline V gene encodes CDR1 SEHNR and CDR2 FQNEAQ (reference sequence). V was shortened by 1 base and J by 8 bases, with 6 bases between the two germline ends. The CDR3 here is CASSLGSEPQHF. CDR3 nucleotide sequence: TGTGCCAGCAGCTTAGGTTCCGAGCCCCAGCATTTT.

The chain joins TRBV11-2 to TRBJ2-7; TRBD2 is a possible D gene (6 bases). Germline V gives CDR1 SGHAT, CDR2 FQNNGV. The CDR3 loop spans 17 amino acids. V gave up 1 base and J gave up 0 bases, with 16 bases separating them. The CDR3 DNA reads TGTGCCAGCAGCTTAGTCTCTACGGGAGTGAGCTCCTACGAGCAGTACTTC. As protein: CASSLVSTGVSSYEQYF.

Here the CDR3 DNA reads TGTGCCAGCAGCCAATCGGGGACTAGCGGGAGGGATACGCAGTATTTT. As protein: CASSQSGTSGRDTQYF. The chain has TRBV3-1 (or the pseudogene TRBV3-2) and TRBJ2-3; 15 bases fit TRBD2. Germline V gene data show CDR1 as LGHDT and CDR2 as YNNKEL (reference sequence). The CDR3 length is 16 residues. Unmatched junction bases numbered 3, after V lost 2 bases and J lost 6 bases.

The chain combines TRBV7-9 with TRBJ1-2; possible D gene TRBD1, 5 bases. V was trimmed by 2 bases and J by 7 bases, leaving 11 bases between them. The germline V gene encodes CDR1 SEHNR and CDR2 FQNEAQ (reference sequence). This CDR3 has 13 amino acids. For the CDR3, the DNA is TGTGCCAGCAGCTTATCCAGGGTCGGTGGCTACACCTTC. Its translation: CASSLSRVGGYTF.

This clone came up once. This chain joins TRBV9 and TRBJ2-1, with 9 nucleotides matching TRBD2. V shed 2 bases and J 2 bases; nucleotides not matched to a gene: 17. This CDR3 region has 20 residues. Germline values: CDR1 SGDLS, CDR2 YYNGEE. This CDR3 is CASSVYPVVAGERTYNEQFF. The DNA for the CDR3 is TGTGCCAGCAGCGTCTACCCCGTGGTAGCGGGAGAACGTACCTACAATGAGCAGTTCTTC.

The chain carries TRBV27 and TRBJ1-5, with TRBD1 matching over 7 bases. This CDR3 region has 14 residues. The ends lost 2 bases at V and 7 bases at J; junction bases unmatched: 5. CDR1 and CDR2 from the germline V gene are MNHEY and SMNVEV (reference sequence). CDR3 sequence (DNA): TGTGCCAGCAGTTTAGGGAGACAGGGCCAGCCCCAGCATTTT. Translated, it gives CASSLGRQGQPQHF.

The chain is built from TRBV11-1 and TRBJ1-5; no reliable D call. This CDR3 contains 16 residues. Germline CDR1 and CDR2: SGHAT and FQDESV (reference sequence). Trimming took 5 bases from V and 0 from J, leaving 14 bases between them. CDR3: CASSRLEKFSNQPQHF. The CDR3, as DNA: TGTGCCAGCAGCCGGCTGGAAAAGTTTAGCAATCAGCCCCAGCATTTT.

This rearrangement joins TRBV6-5 to TRBJ2-7, with 9 bases matching TRBD1. J gave up 7 bases and V 7 bases, and 11 bases lay outside the gene matches. Germline V gene data show CDR1 as MNHEY and CDR2 as SVGAGI. The CDR3 runs 14 residues. CDR3 nucleotides: TGTGCCAGCAAGATACAGGGGGCCGTGTGGGAGCAGTACTTC. This sequence encodes CASKIQGAVWEQYF.

The rearrangement joins TRBV11-2 to TRBJ1-5, with D unresolved. The CDR3 spans 14 residues. Trimming cost V 4 bases and J 5 bases, with 12 bases left between them. Germline lookup yields CDR1 SGHAT and CDR2 FQNNGV. The CDR3 sequence is CASSSTGNHQPQHF. CDR3 nucleotides: TGTGCCAGCAGCTCGACGGGGAACCATCAGCCCCAGCATTTT.

The rearrangement joins TRBV5-4 to TRBJ2-7, with D perhaps assigned TRBD1 or TRBD2 (5 bases each). The CDR3 contains 16 residues. Germline V lookup: CDR1 SGHNT, CDR2 YYREEE (reference sequence). Trimming removed 3 bases from V and 2 bases from J, with 18 bases in between. CDR3 nucleotides: TGTGCCAGCAGCTGGGCACTTTCGGGACGAACCTACGAGCAGTACTTC. The encoded protein is CASSWALSGRTYEQYF.

This rearrangement joins TRBV28 to TRBJ1-5; D is uncertain. V lost 5 bases and J 4 bases, leaving 21 bases between the germline ends. CDR1 and CDR2 from the germline V gene are MDHEN and SYDVKM. The CDR3 totals 17 residues. The CDR3 protein is CASSPPGAGASNQPQHF. CDR3 sequence (DNA): TGTGCCAGCAGTCCCCCCGGCGCCGGAGCCTCTAATCAGCCCCAGCATTTT.

This clone was seen a few times. The rearrangement links TRBV4-1 to TRBJ1-2, with TRBD1 matching 9 bases. V lost 2 bases and J lost 7; bases outside the gene matches: 5. This CDR3 contains 14 residues. Germline CDR1 reads MGHRA; CDR2 reads YSYEKL. The CDR3 DNA follows: TGCGCCAGCAGCCAAAGACAGGGGGGGACTGGCTACACCTTC. Translating it yields CASSQRQGGTGYTF.

The chain joins TRBV4-1 to TRBJ2-1, with 8 positions matching TRBD1. The CDR3 loop spans 14 amino acids. Germline CDR1 MGHRA, CDR2 YSYEKL. Losses at the gene ends were 3 bases for V and 8 bases for J; bases not matched to a gene: 6. Here the CDR3 reads CASSQRQGQDEQFF. The CDR3 DNA sequence: TGCGCCAGCAGCCAGAGACAGGGGCAGGATGAGCAGTTCTTC.

The genes are TRBV5-5 and TRBJ2-6, with D possibly called TRBD1 or TRBD2 (5 bases each). This CDR3 region has 17 residues. Trimming removed 2 bases from V and 3 bases from J, with 15 bases in between. Germline V gives CDR1 SGHKS, CDR2 YYEKEE (reference sequence). As DNA, the CDR3 is TGTGCCAGCAGCTTAGAGGGGTGGGGTGATGGGGCCAACGTCCTGACTTTC. As protein: CASSLEGWGDGANVLTF.

The J gene is TRBJ2-7, the V gene TRBV5-4; D possibly corresponds to TRBD1 (5 bases). The CDR3 has 16 amino acids. CDR1 is SGHNT and CDR2 is YYREEE in the germline V gene (reference sequence). Trimming cost V 0 bases and J 5 bases, with 18 bases left between them. CDR3 protein: CASSLDRMVEPHEQYF. For the CDR3, the DNA is TGTGCCAGCAGCTTGGACAGGATGGTGGAACCCCACGAGCAGTACTTC.

This clone was detected only once. This chain connects TRBV29-1 to TRBJ1-2, with D perhaps TRBD1 (6 bases). The CDR3 sequence is 12 residues long. The germline CDR1 and CDR2 sequences are SQVTM and ANQGSEA. V lost 5 bases and J 5 bases, leaving 12 bases between the germline ends. CDR3 region: CSVMDSEYGYTF. In DNA, the CDR3 is TGCAGCGTTATGGACAGCGAGTATGGCTACACCTTC.

This clone was detected only once. The V gene is TRBV3-1 (or the pseudogene TRBV3-2), the J gene TRBJ2-7; 8 bases map to TRBD2. Germline CDR1 and CDR2: LGHDT and YNNKEL (reference sequence). Trimming took 4 bases from V and 4 from J; bases not matched to a gene: 6. CDR3 length: 14 residues. This chain's CDR3 is CASSPQRESYEQYF. The CDR3 DNA reads TGTGCCAGCAGCCCCCAGCGGGAGAGTTACGAGCAGTACTTC.

The gene calls are TRBV5-4 and TRBJ2-5; D is possibly TRBD1 or TRBD2 (5 bases each). The germline V gene encodes CDR1 SGHNT and CDR2 YYREEE (reference sequence). This CDR3 contains 17 residues. The V end was cut by 0 bases, the J end by 1 base, with 16 bases between. The CDR3 DNA sequence: TGTGCCAGCAGCTTGGGATTCCGGGGCCAAGGCCAAGAGACCCAGTACTTC. Its protein is CASSLGFRGQGQETQYF. Based on the CDR3 plus reference TRBV5-4 and TRBJ2-5, the full variable domain is ETGVTQSPTHLIKTRGQQVTLRCSSQSGHNTVSWYQQALGQGPQFIFQYYREEENGRGNFPPRFSGLQFPNYSSELNVNALELDDSALYLCASSLGFRGQGQETQYFGPGTRLLVL.

This clone was observed once. The rearrangement uses TRBV2 and TRBJ2-1; 10 nucleotides line up with TRBD2. The CDR3 contains 17 residues. Germline CDR1 and CDR2: SNHLY and FYNNEI. The V and J ends lost 5 bases and 1 base, in that order; junction bases with no gene match: 8. CDR3 nucleotide sequence: TGTGCCAGCAGTCCTATCGGACTAGCGGTTTCCTACAATGAGCAGTTCTTC. Translating gives CASSPIGLAVSYNEQFF.

The rearrangement joins TRBV10-2 to TRBJ2-2; 7 bases are a match to TRBD1. The CDR3 is made up of 17 amino acids. Germline values: CDR1 WSHSY, CDR2 SAAADI. V shed 7 bases, J shed 0 bases, and the junction held 11 bases outside the gene matches. The CDR3 nucleotides are TGCGCCAGCACCCCCGTCACAGGGGCCGCGAACACCGGGGAGCTGTTTTTT. Its translation: CASTPVTGAANTGELFF.